The rows below give T cell receptor beta chains drawn from one sample of a study of neurological immune-mediated disorders. TCRdb fed the 5' RACE reads into MiXCR, producing one record per CDR3 protein. This table has some 28,000 distinct CDR3 sequences, under 30% appearing once. Sequenced sample: CD4+ T cells from blood. The receptors here all came from a man aged 50 or older with HTLV-1-associated myelopathy (HAM/TSP). Both conserved end residues are part of each CDR3. Each record gives: D gene, CDR3 length, clone size, V gene, J gene, CDR3 DNA, CDR3 protein. The D gene is left open where the match is weak. Rows may omit the clone size; those that give it use once, few, many or a size class.

D: TRBD2; length: 13; size: many; V: TRBV6-5; J: TRBJ2-1; DNA: TGTGCCAGCAGTTACTCGGGACTAGCGGAGCAGTTCTTC; CDR3: CASSYSGLAEQFF
D: .; length: 15; size: many; V: TRBV18; J: TRBJ2-3; DNA: TGTGCCAGCTCAACCGGGACATCGGCCGGGGATACGCAGTATTTT; CDR3: CASSTGTSAGDTQYF
D: .; length: 11; size: many; V: TRBV10-3; J: TRBJ2-3; DNA: TGTGCCACCACCGGGACGGATACGCAGTATTTT; CDR3: CATTGTDTQYF
D: .; length: 16; size: many; V: TRBV5-5; J: TRBJ1-6; DNA: TGTGCCAGCAGCTCCAGGGTCCCCAGCTATAATTCACCCCTCCACTTT; CDR3: CASSSRVPSYNSPLHF
D: .; length: 14; size: many; V: TRBV11-2; J: TRBJ1-3; DNA: TGTGCCAGCAGCTTAAGCACAGGGGGAAACACCATATATTTT; CDR3: CASSLSTGGNTIYF
D: .; length: 17; size: many; V: TRBV29-1; J: TRBJ1-1; DNA: TGCAGCGTTGAAGATCCTGGGGACAAACACCGGAGCACTGAAGCTTTCTTT; CDR3: CSVEDPGDKHRSTEAFF
D: TRBD2; length: 15; size: .; V: TRBV5-1; J: TRBJ2-1; DNA: TGCGCCAGCAGCGGGGCAGGACTAGCAGGCAATGAGCAGTTCTTC; CDR3: CASSGAGLAGNEQFF
D: TRBD1; length: 15; size: .; V: TRBV20-1; J: TRBJ1-1; DNA: TGCAGTGCCACAAGAGGGGACAGAATGAACACTGAAGCTTTCTTT; CDR3: CSATRGDRMNTEAFF
D: TRBD1; length: 13; size: few; V: TRBV2; J: TRBJ1-5; DNA: TGTGCCAGCAGGGCAGGGGGCGGTCAGCCCCAGCATTTT; CDR3: CASRAGGGQPQHF
D: .; length: 15; size: many; V: TRBV20-1; J: TRBJ1-5; DNA: TGCAGTGCTAGAGATCTCGGGCGGTCGAATCAGCCCCAGCATTTT; CDR3: CSARDLGRSNQPQHF
D: .; length: 17; size: .; V: TRBV19; J: TRBJ2-6; DNA: TGTGCCAGTAGTCCAAAACAGGGTTACTCTGGGGCCAACGTCCTGACTTTC; CDR3: CASSPKQGYSGANVLTF
D: .; length: 14; size: many; V: TRBV27; J: TRBJ2-2; DNA: TGTGCCAGCAGGGCCAACTCGAACACCGGGGAGCTGTTTTTT; CDR3: CASRANSNTGELFF
D: .; length: 15; size: many; V: TRBV5-1; J: TRBJ2-7; DNA: TGCGCCAGCAGCTTGGTACAGGGCCCCGGCTACGAGCAGTACTTC; CDR3: CASSLVQGPGYEQYF
D: .; length: 14; size: .; V: TRBV9; J: TRBJ2-1; DNA: TGTGCCAGCAGCCCCACCCGGACGTCGAGTGAGCAGTTCTTC; CDR3: CASSPTRTSSEQFF
D: TRBD1; length: 16; size: many; V: TRBV5-6; J: TRBJ1-1; DNA: TGTGCCAGCAGCTTGTTCTCTTCTGGGACAGGCACTGAAGCTTTCTTT; CDR3: CASSLFSSGTGTEAFF
D: .; length: 16; size: medium-sized; V: TRBV2; J: TRBJ1-5; DNA: TGTGCCAGCAGTAACCGGGACAACCTTAGCAATCAGCCCCAGCATTTT; CDR3: CASSNRDNLSNQPQHF
D: .; length: 13; size: .; V: TRBV29-1; J: TRBJ2-1; DNA: TGCAGCGTAACCTGGCCTGCCTACAATGAGCAGTTCTTC; CDR3: CSVTWPAYNEQFF
D: TRBD1; length: 13; size: few; V: TRBV7-3; J: TRBJ2-3; DNA: TGTGCCAGCAGCGGACAGGGAATAGATACGCAGTATTTT; CDR3: CASSGQGIDTQYF
D: .; length: 14; size: many; V: TRBV5-5; J: TRBJ2-2; DNA: TGTGCCAGCAGCTTGGACTTCCTCACCGGGGAGCTGTTTTTT; CDR3: CASSLDFLTGELFF
D: .; length: 14; size: .; V: TRBV5-5; J: TRBJ1-5; DNA: TGTGCCAGCAGCTTGATGGGATACAATCAGCCCCAGCATTTT; CDR3: CASSLMGYNQPQHF
D: .; length: 17; size: many; V: TRBV2; J: TRBJ2-2; DNA: TGTGCCAGCAGTGAAGAGGGGGGACAGTTGAACACCGGGGAGCTGTTTTTT; CDR3: CASSEEGGQLNTGELFF
D: .; length: 14; size: many; V: TRBV13; J: TRBJ2-5; DNA: TGTGCCAGCAGCTTGTTGGAGGGGACGGAGACCCAGTACTTC; CDR3: CASSLLEGTETQYF